The TCR beta chain under discussion was sequenced for a study of control samples from healthy donors and cancer patients. Germline values: CDR1 SGHNT, CDR2 YYREEE (reference sequence). The CDR3 loop spans 16 amino acids. V dropped 0 bases and J dropped 3 bases, with 16 bases sitting between them. Sequencing used immunoSEQ multiplex PCR; TCRdb keeps in-frame clones, though not all of them. The table shows about 100,000 clones, with roughly 89% occurring only once. Sequenced input: blood. The receptor's source is a human donor in good health. The donor label of this sample is uncertain. The chain combines TRBV5-4 with TRBJ2-7; D possibly matches TRBD1 or TRBD2 (6 bases each). Here the CDR3 reads CASSLGGAGLNYEQYF. CDR3 nucleotides: TGTGCCAGCAGCTTGGGGGGGGCGGGACTCAACTACGAGCAGTACTTC.